The rows below give T cell receptor beta chains drawn from one sample of a study of T cells after yellow fever vaccination. TCRdb re-analysed the 5' RACE reads in MiXCR, keeping a single row per CDR3 protein. Found here are about 74,000 distinct CDR3 sequences, approximately 7% of them singletons; the top ten hold about 32%. This sample comprised CD8+ T cells sorted from PBMCs, obtained 4 to 6 days after the first yellow fever vaccination. The receptors originated from a man between 18 and 29 years old who received the YFV17D yellow fever vaccine. Each CDR3 is given with its conserved first and last residue. D genes are given only for firm matches. Size is omitted from some rows. Given values are once, few, many or a class for expanded clones.

V: TRBV7-9
D: -
J: TRBJ1-5
size: few
CDR3: CASSGLQSNQPQHF
DNA: TGTGCCAGCAGCGGACTTCAGAGCAATCAGCCCCAGCATTTT

V: TRBV2
D: TRBD1
J: TRBJ1-1
size: -
CDR3: CASSEGTGVNTEAFF
DNA: TGTGCCAGCAGTGAAGGGACAGGGGTTAATACTGAAGCTTTCTTT

V: TRBV5-8
D: -
J: TRBJ1-5
size: few
CDR3: CASKGRGNQPQHF
DNA: TGTGCCAGCAAAGGCAGGGGCAATCAGCCCCAGCATTTT

V: TRBV7-7
D: -
J: TRBJ2-3
size: -
CDR3: CASSLSPSTDTQYF
DNA: TGTGCTAGCAGCCTAAGTCCCAGCACAGATACGCAGTATTTT

V: TRBV15
D: -
J: TRBJ2-6
size: few
CDR3: CATSSLQVLTF
DNA: TGTGCCACCAGCAGCCTACAAGTCCTGACTTTC

V: TRBV19
D: -
J: TRBJ2-1
size: -
CDR3: CASSINVGQLYNEQFF
DNA: TGTGCCAGTAGTATAAACGTTGGACAGCTCTACAATGAGCAGTTCTTC

V: TRBV20-1
D: TRBD2
J: TRBJ2-3
size: many
CDR3: CSASPLLAGAGDTQYF
DNA: TGCAGTGCTAGCCCCCTCCTAGCGGGGGCCGGAGATACGCAGTATTTT

V: TRBV4-2
D: TRBD2
J: TRBJ2-4
size: many
CDR3: CASSPGRGGAKNIQYF
DNA: TGTGCCAGCAGCCCAGGGCGCGGGGGAGCCAAAAACATTCAGTACTTC

V: TRBV5-1
D: -
J: TRBJ2-3
size: many
CDR3: CASSLADVLAGDTQYF
DNA: TGCGCCAGCAGCTTGGCCGATGTACTAGCAGGGGATACGCAGTATTTT

V: TRBV19
D: TRBD2
J: TRBJ2-1
size: -
CDR3: CASSTSGGDYNEQFF
DNA: TGTGCCAGTAGTACTAGCGGGGGGGACTACAATGAGCAGTTCTTC

V: TRBV7-2
D: -
J: TRBJ1-3
size: many
CDR3: CASSPRGLERNTIYF
DNA: TGTGCCAGCAGCCCTAGAGGACTTGAAAGAAACACCATATATTTT

V: TRBV27
D: -
J: TRBJ2-2
size: few
CDR3: CASSYGTGTGELFF
DNA: TGTGCCAGCAGTTACGGAACGGGGACCGGGGAGCTGTTTTTT

V: TRBV29-1
D: -
J: TRBJ2-4
size: few
CDR3: CSVEDLNQNIQYF
DNA: TGCAGCGTTGAAGATCTTAACCAAAACATTCAGTACTTC

V: TRBV19
D: -
J: TRBJ2-2
size: few
CDR3: CASSPGYLGELFF
DNA: TGTGCCAGTAGTCCCGGGTACCTCGGGGAGCTGTTTTTT

V: TRBV6-2/TRBV6-3
D: -
J: TRBJ1-4
size: -
CDR3: CASSYSPWTQDGKLFF
DNA: TGTGCCAGCAGTTACTCCCCTTGGACACAGGATGGGAAACTGTTTTTT

V: TRBV5-1
D: TRBD1
J: TRBJ1-2
size: many
CDR3: CASSLRGTANYGYTF
DNA: TGCGCCAGCAGCTTACGGGGGACAGCTAACTATGGCTACACCTTC

V: TRBV6-5
D: TRBD2
J: TRBJ2-1
size: many
CDR3: CASSPLAGLSYNEQFF
DNA: TGTGCCAGCAGTCCCTTAGCGGGGCTCTCCTACAATGAGCAGTTCTTC

V: TRBV13
D: -
J: TRBJ2-1
size: few
CDR3: CASSLSGNNEQFF
DNA: TGTGCCAGCAGCTTGTCGGGGAACAATGAGCAGTTCTTC

V: TRBV7-2
D: TRBD1
J: TRBJ1-1
size: many
CDR3: CASSWGQGMNTEAFF
DNA: TGTGCCAGCAGCTGGGGACAGGGGATGAACACTGAAGCTTTCTTT

V: TRBV19
D: -
J: TRBJ1-2
size: -
CDR3: CASSNQAGYGYTF
DNA: TGTGCCAGTAGTAATCAGGCTGGCTATGGCTACACCTTC

V: TRBV28
D: TRBD1
J: TRBJ2-1
size: -
CDR3: CDSSLFLSFDRGLLNEQFF
DNA: TGTGACAGCAGTTTGTTTCTATCATTCGACAGGGGGCTTTTGAATGAGCAGTTCTTC

V: TRBV4-3
D: TRBD1
J: TRBJ1-1
size: many
CDR3: CASSQGWRTGGIDTEAFF
DNA: TGCGCCAGCAGCCAAGGTTGGAGAACAGGGGGGATCGACACTGAAGCTTTCTTT

V: TRBV29-1
D: -
J: TRBJ2-1
size: many
CDR3: CSVEESYNEQFF
DNA: TGCAGCGTTGAGGAGTCCTACAATGAGCAGTTCTTC